This TCR beta chain is from a study of CD8 T cells in Susac syndrome. Through negative isolation, CD4+ and CD8+ T cells were obtained, while TEMRA cells were enriched using FACS. This clonotype was recorded a few times. V shed 0 bases and J shed 4 bases, with 12 bases lying between them. Germline V gene sequence: CDR1 DFQATT, CDR2 SNEGSKA (reference sequence). The CDR3 extends over 15 amino acids. An amount of RNA that ranged from roughly 0.5 to 1 ug was reverse transcribed with random hexamers. TCRdb recomputed calls from the immunoSEQ multiplex PCR reads with MiXCR, one row per CDR3 protein. The table shows 140,000 to 150,000 distinct CDR3 sequences, with roughly 95% occurring only once.

The sequenced material came from CD4+ T cells from PBMCs. The TCR was taken from a human donor in good health. V gene TRBV20-1 combines with J gene TRBJ1-4; possibly TRBD1 for D (6 bases). In DNA, the CDR3 is TGCAGTGCTAGAGATTTCGGGGGCATTAATGAAAAACTGTTTTTT. It encodes CSARDFGGINEKLFF.